Each of the 16 T cell receptor beta chains below was sequenced from the same sample in a study of shared clonotypes between healthy human individuals (dated by TCRdb to about 2020). Library preparation used the immunoSEQ multiplex PCR assay. In its TCRdb copy, this immuneACCESS table keeps in-frame sequences only and misses some clones. Where compared with another copy, unresolved V genes explain less than half of these, and the others have no known cause. This sample lists roughly 1,500,000 clones; roughly 98% were detected once. Approximately 0.44% of the sample is taken by the ten largest. Material: naive CD4+ T cells sorted from blood. In light of the paper, this sample's cell subset or site label describes: CD45RA+ positively selected. All receptors come from a man aged 25 to 45 in good health.

The chain is built from TRBV2 and TRBJ1-1, with 7 bases aligning to TRBD1. The CDR3 consists of 13 residues. Per the germline V gene, CDR1 is SNHLY and CDR2 is FYNNEI. Trimming cost V 5 bases and J 6 bases; bases outside gene matches: 6. CDR3 nucleotide sequence: TGTGCCAGCAGTTCTCGGGACAGCCCTGAAGCTTTCTTT. This sequence encodes CASSSRDSPEAFF.

V gene TRBV28 combines with J gene TRBJ1-3; a weak D match, TRBD1 (6 bases). Trimming removed 8 bases at V and 0 bases at J, with 17 bases between. The CDR3 is 16 residues long. The germline CDR1 and CDR2 sequences are MDHEN and SYDVKM. CDR3 in DNA: TGTGCCAGCTCGCCCGGGGGGGCGAGCTCTGGAAACACCATATATTTT. Protein product: CASSPGGASSGNTIYF.

The V call is TRBV6-1, the J call TRBJ2-7; D unresolved. The germline V gene has CDR1 MNHNS and CDR2 SASEGT. Trimming stripped 6 bases from V and 7 bases from J, with 16 bases between. The CDR3 is 13 amino acids. The CDR3 nucleotides read TGTGCCAGCAGCGAAATGCCTCGTCGGGAGCAGTACTTC. This translates into CASSEMPRREQYF.

This CDR3 is CASSLRESEQYF. DNA of the CDR3: TGTGCCAGTAGCCTTCGGGAGAGCGAGCAGTACTTC. The rearrangement uses TRBV19 and TRBJ2-7; TRBD2 might be the D (6 bases). The V and J ends lost 6 bases and 6 bases respectively, with 12 bases between them. Germline CDR1 is LNHDA and CDR2 is SQIVND (reference sequence). The CDR3 has 12 amino acids.

The chain employs TRBV10-3 and TRBJ2-5; either TRBD1 or TRBD2 may supply D (5 bases each). CDR1 ENHRY and CDR2 SYGVKD come from the germline V gene. The CDR3 is made up of 14 amino acids. V was shortened by 3 bases and J by 5 bases, with 13 bases between the two germline ends. The CDR3 coding sequence is TGTGCCATCAGTGAATCGGGACGAATGGAGACCCAGTACTTC. Translating gives CAISESGRMETQYF.

The chain recombines TRBV5-6 with TRBJ2-1, with TRBD2 as a possible D gene (5 bases). With 4 bases removed from V and 4 bases from J, the gap between germline ends came to 18 bases. The CDR3 length is 16 residues. The germline V gene encodes CDR1 SGHDT and CDR2 YYEEEE. CDR3 sequence (DNA): TGTGCCAGCAGCCCGGTGGTTCGGCTAGCTTACAATGAGCAGTTCTTC. It codes for CASSPVVRLAYNEQFF.

The V and J genes are TRBV4-1 and TRBJ2-7, with 11 bases lining up with TRBD1. This CDR3 is built from 15 residues. Germline V gene lookup returns CDR1 MGHRA and CDR2 YSYEKL. Trimming cost V 1 base and J 3 bases; bases outside gene matches: 2. The CDR3 here is CASSQGDRGYYEQYF. DNA for the CDR3: TGCGCCAGCAGCCAAGGGGACAGGGGGTACTACGAGCAGTACTTC.

This clone has only one observation. The chain employs TRBV5-6 and TRBJ2-6; 7 bases fit TRBD1. J gave up 3 bases and V 4 bases, and 4 bases lay outside the gene matches. This CDR3 region has 15 residues. The V gene's germline CDR1 is SGHDT and CDR2 YYEEEE. The CDR3 DNA follows: TGTGCCAGCAGCCAGCAGGGGGTTGGGGCCAACGTCCTGACTTTC. Amino acids: CASSQQGVGANVLTF.

In this sample, this clone turned up once. The CDR3 here is CASSLGMREDYGYTF. In DNA form, the CDR3 reads TGTGCCAGCAGTTTGGGGATGAGGGAGGACTATGGCTACACCTTC. V usage is TRBV28 and J usage is TRBJ1-2; no clear D gene. CDR3 length: 15 residues. Deletions cut 3 bases from V and 3 bases from J, with 14 bases between. CDR1 is MDHEN, CDR2 SYDVKM, per germline.

The chain recombines TRBV19 with TRBJ2-3, with D unresolved. Trimming pared 6 bases from V and 2 bases from J, leaving 9 bases between. This CDR3 is built from 13 residues. Germline V lookup: CDR1 LNHDA, CDR2 SQIVND (reference sequence). The CDR3 nucleotides read TGTGCCAGTAGGGTGGGTTACACAGATACGCAGTATTTT. As protein: CASRVGYTDTQYF.

This clone was recorded only once. J is TRBJ1-5 and V is TRBV19; D is undetermined. The CDR3 is 15 amino acids. From germline, CDR1 is LNHDA and CDR2 SQIVND (reference sequence). The ends were cut back, 7 bases at V and 2 bases at J, with 15 bases in the middle. The CDR3 region has the DNA TGTGCCAGTATCCCGGGGAACCACGGCAATCAGCCCCAGCATTTT. Translating gives CASIPGNHGNQPQHF.

The CDR3 DNA reads as TGTGCCAGCTCACTGGACAGTAACTCCTACGAGCAGTACTTC. Its protein product is CASSLDSNSYEQYF. The chain has TRBV18 and TRBJ2-7, with D tentatively TRBD1 (6 bases). Per the germline V gene, CDR1 is KGHSH and CDR2 is LQKENI. V dropped 4 bases and J dropped 0 bases, with 10 bases sitting between them. The CDR3 has 14 amino acids.

This chain links TRBV5-1 with TRBJ2-2; D possibly corresponds to TRBD1 (6 bases). Between the trimmed V and J ends, which lost 7 bases and 6 bases, there was a span of 13 bases. The CDR3 sequence is 13 residues long. Germline CDR1 SGHRS, CDR2 YFSETQ. The CDR3 DNA is TGCGCCAGCGGACAGACTACGGCCGGGGAGCTGTTTTTT. This codes for CASGQTTAGELFF.

The V and J genes are TRBV6-1 and TRBJ1-1; no clear D. V gave up 5 bases and J gave up 9 bases, with 10 bases separating them. This CDR3 has 11 residues. Germline V lookup: CDR1 MNHNS, CDR2 SASEGT. CDR3 DNA sequence: TGTGCCAGCAGTTACAATAAGAAAGCTTTCTTT. It codes for CASSYNKKAFF.

The CDR3 bases are TGTGCCAGCAGCTTAGCACAAGGGGACCACATATATTTT. It codes for CASSLAQGDHIYF. V and J are TRBV7-2 and TRBJ1-3, with D possibly matching TRBD1 (5 bases). The germline gives CDR1 SGHTA, CDR2 FQGNSA. The CDR3 runs 13 residues. Trimming took off 0 bases at V and 12 bases at J, with 12 bases between the two ends.

The chain links TRBV7-3 to TRBJ2-5; 10 bases match TRBD1. The V segment lost 1 base and the J segment 4 bases; nucleotides outside the gene matches: 3. The CDR3 spans 15 residues. Germline V gives CDR1 SGHTA, CDR2 FQGTGA. The CDR3: CASSLRGTGVETQYF. CDR3 nucleotide sequence: TGTGCCAGCAGCTTAAGGGGGACAGGGGTAGAGACCCAGTACTTC.